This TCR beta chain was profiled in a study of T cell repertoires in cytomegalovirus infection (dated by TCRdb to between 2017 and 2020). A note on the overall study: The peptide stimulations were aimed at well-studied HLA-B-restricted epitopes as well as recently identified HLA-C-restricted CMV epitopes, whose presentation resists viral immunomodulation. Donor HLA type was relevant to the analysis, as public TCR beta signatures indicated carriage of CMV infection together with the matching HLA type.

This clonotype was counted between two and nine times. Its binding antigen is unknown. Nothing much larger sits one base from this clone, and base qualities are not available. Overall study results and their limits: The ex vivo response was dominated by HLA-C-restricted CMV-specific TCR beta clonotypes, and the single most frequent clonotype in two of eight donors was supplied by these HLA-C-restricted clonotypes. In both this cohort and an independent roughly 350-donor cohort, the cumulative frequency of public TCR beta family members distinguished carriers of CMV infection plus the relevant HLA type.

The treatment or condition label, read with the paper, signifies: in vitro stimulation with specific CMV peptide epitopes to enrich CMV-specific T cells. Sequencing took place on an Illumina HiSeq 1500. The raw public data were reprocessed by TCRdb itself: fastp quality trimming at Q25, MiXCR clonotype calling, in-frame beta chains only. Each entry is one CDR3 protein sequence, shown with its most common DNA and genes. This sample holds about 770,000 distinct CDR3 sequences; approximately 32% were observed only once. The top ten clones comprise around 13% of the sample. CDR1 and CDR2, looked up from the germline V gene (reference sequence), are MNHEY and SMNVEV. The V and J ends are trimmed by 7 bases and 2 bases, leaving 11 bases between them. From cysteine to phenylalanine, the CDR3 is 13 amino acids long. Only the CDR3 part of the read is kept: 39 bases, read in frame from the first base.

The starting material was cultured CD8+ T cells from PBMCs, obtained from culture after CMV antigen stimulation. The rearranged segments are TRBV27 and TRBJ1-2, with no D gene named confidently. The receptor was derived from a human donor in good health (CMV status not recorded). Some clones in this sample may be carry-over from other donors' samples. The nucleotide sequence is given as TGTGCCAGCACCTTTTACCAGAACTATGGCTACACCTTC. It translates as CASTFYQNYGYTF.